This TCR beta chain was identified during a study of blood T cells in healthy people across ages. Overall study findings and caveats: Whereas aged donors had fewer naive CD4+ cells, long-lived donors had more of them and higher diversity.

About this clonotype: Antigen unknown.

Peripheral blood, approximately 10 milliliters per donor, was collected. The authors extracted at least 6 micrograms of total RNA per sample. Then a second PCR, running about 6 to 12 cycles, was carried out with a sample-barcoded 5' primer and a J-beta primer mix. From each sample, at least 2.5 million paired-end reads containing CDR3 were obtained. TCRdb passed the 5' RACE reads through MiXCR, listing each CDR3 protein once. The sample carries about 1,400,000 distinct CDR3 sequences, roughly 60% recorded once. This receptor was taken from a man aged 18 to 35 in good health. Sequenced sample: blood.

This chain's CDR3 is CASSLTGTPGVYEQFF. The CDR3 DNA reads TGTGCCAGCAGTTTAACCGGGACCCCGGGAGTCTATGAGCAGTTCTTC. The chain combines TRBV27 with TRBJ2-1, with D perhaps TRBD2 (6 bases). V lost 2 bases, J lost 8 bases, and 19 bases lay in between. The CDR3 length is 16 residues. Per germline, CDR1 MNHEY and CDR2 SMNVEV (reference sequence).